These 18 T cell receptor beta chains came from one sample sequenced in a study of blood T cell repertoires in COVID-19 (dated by TCRdb to about 2020). Library preparation was by the immunoSEQ multiplex PCR assay. Drawn from immuneACCESS, this table holds only the in-frame rearrangements with V and J called that TCRdb kept. Clones are partly lost; checked studies trace under half to an unresolved V gene and leave the rest unexplained. This sample comprises approximately 140,000 clones, 87% of them detected only once. The ten largest clones take up 4% of the sample. Sequencing was performed on PBMCs or T cells enriched from blood (not recorded which). The receptors were sampled from a woman in her thirties or forties who had been exposed to COVID-19.

The chain carries TRBV5-1 and TRBJ2-7, with D unresolved. CDR3 length: 14 residues. CDR1 is SGHRS, CDR2 YFSETQ, per germline. V was clipped by 2 bases and J by 2 bases, with 11 bases between them. CDR3: CASSFEALTYEQYF. CDR3 sequence (DNA): TGCGCCAGCAGCTTCGAGGCCCTAACCTACGAGCAGTACTTC.

V usage is TRBV6-6 and J usage is TRBJ1-1; 7 bases fit TRBD1. The CDR3 spans 14 residues. J lost 1 base, V lost 6 bases, and 5 bases had no gene match. Germline lookup yields CDR1 MNHNY and CDR2 SVGAGI (reference sequence). CDR3 sequence reads: CASRTGERNTEAFF. CDR3 in DNA: TGTGCCAGCAGAACAGGGGAACGGAACACTGAAGCTTTCTTT.

The chain links TRBV27 to TRBJ1-5, with TRBD1 as a possible D gene (5 bases). Trimming removed 6 bases from V and 1 base from J, with 16 bases in between. Germline values: CDR1 MNHEY, CDR2 SMNVEV (reference sequence). This CDR3 has 16 amino acids. For the CDR3, the DNA is TGTGCCAGCAGCTCCCTCGGGGGGTTAAGCAATCAGCCCCAGCATTTT. Its protein product is CASSSLGGLSNQPQHF.

The chain links TRBV19 to TRBJ1-1; 8 bases map to TRBD1. The CDR3 is 13 residues long. J lost 1 base, V lost 7 bases, and 2 bases had no gene match. Germline CDR1 reads LNHDA; CDR2 reads SQIVND (reference sequence). In nucleotides, the CDR3 is TGTGCCAGTATGGACAGGGCGAACACTGAAGCTTTCTTT. Amino acids: CASMDRANTEAFF.

V gene TRBV27 combines with J gene TRBJ2-1; 11 bases line up with TRBD1. Germline trimming cut 6 bases from V and 5 bases from J; bases unmatched to any gene: 3. Germline V gene sequence: CDR1 MNHEY, CDR2 SMNVEV (reference sequence). CDR3 length: 14 residues. In DNA, the CDR3 is TGTGCCAGCAGGGGACAGGGGGTCAACAATGAGCAGTTCTTC. Amino acid sequence: CASRGQGVNNEQFF.

The J gene is TRBJ1-1, the V gene TRBV20-1, with D maybe TRBD1 (6 bases). Germline V gene sequence: CDR1 DFQATT, CDR2 SNEGSKA (reference sequence). CDR3 size: 13 residues. The V end lost 3 bases, the J end lost 11 bases, and 19 bases lay between the germline ends. The CDR3 region is CSASPHTSGVAFF. Here the CDR3 DNA reads TGCAGTGCTAGTCCCCACACATCAGGGGTGGCTTTCTTT.

The chain couples TRBV5-1 to TRBJ1-6; TRBD1 matches at 7 bases. The germline CDR1 and CDR2 sequences are SGHRS and YFSETQ. V shed 1 base, J shed 9 bases, and the junction held 7 bases outside the gene matches. This CDR3 region has 15 residues. The CDR3 nucleotides are TGCGCCAGCAGCTTGACCGGACAGGCAACTTCACCCCTCCACTTT. This translates into CASSLTGQATSPLHF.

This rearrangement joins TRBV12-3 or TRBV12-4 to TRBJ1-1; the D gene is possibly TRBD1 (6 bases). CDR3 size: 13 residues. Trimming shortened V by 0 bases and J by 7 bases, and 9 bases separated the two germline ends. The CDR3 nucleotides read TGTGCCAGCAGTTTAGCAGGGGGTAGTGAAGCTTTCTTT. Its translation is CASSLAGGSEAFF.

The chain employs TRBV7-9 and TRBJ2-1; 8 bases map to TRBD1. Unmatched junction bases numbered 1, after V lost 4 bases and J lost 5 bases. Germline loops: CDR1 SEHNR, CDR2 FQNEAQ (reference sequence). The CDR3 is 13 amino acids. CDR3 protein: CASSWDRNNEQFF. For the CDR3, the DNA is TGTGCCAGCAGCTGGGACAGGAACAATGAGCAGTTCTTC.

This chain uses TRBV28 with TRBJ2-7; TRBD2 agrees at 7 bases. J was trimmed by 0 bases and V by 6 bases; bases with no gene match: 8. The germline V gene has CDR1 MDHEN and CDR2 SYDVKM. The CDR3 extends over 15 amino acids. This CDR3 is CASSPFGGSSYEQYF. The CDR3 DNA follows: TGTGCCAGCAGCCCGTTCGGGGGGAGCTCCTACGAGCAGTACTTC.

The chain recombines TRBV23-1 with TRBJ2-1; 9 bases are a match to TRBD1. TRBV23-1 is labeled an ORF, and its function is uncertain. The CDR3 is 15 amino acids. With V trimmed by 5 bases and J by 4 bases, 6 bases remained unmatched. CDR3 in amino acids: CASSWGQGTYNEQFF. The CDR3 DNA is TGCGCCAGCAGTTGGGGACAGGGTACTTACAATGAGCAGTTCTTC.

The chain has TRBV6-5 and TRBJ2-7; 7 positions agree with TRBD1. Germline assignment: CDR1 MNHEY and CDR2 SVGAGI. CDR3 size: 14 residues. Unmatched junction bases numbered 6, after V lost 5 bases and J lost 2 bases. The CDR3, as DNA: TGTGCCAGCAGTACCCGGGACAGCCCCTACGAGCAGTACTTC. Its translation: CASSTRDSPYEQYF.

The J gene is TRBJ2-7, the V gene TRBV2, with 7 bases that match TRBD1. Per germline, CDR1 SNHLY and CDR2 FYNNEI. This CDR3 contains 14 residues. Losses at the gene ends were 8 bases for V and 1 base for J; bases not matched to a gene: 8. CDR3 residues: CASVSGTESYEQYF. In DNA, the CDR3 is TGTGCCAGCGTTTCCGGGACAGAGTCCTACGAGCAGTACTTC.

J is TRBJ2-5 and V is TRBV18, with D maybe TRBD1 (5 bases). The CDR3 contains 14 residues. Per the germline V gene, CDR1 is KGHSH and CDR2 is LQKENI. V was cut by 6 bases and J by 2 bases, with 13 bases left in between. CDR3 loop: CASSQQVSQETQYF. The CDR3 DNA reads as TGTGCCAGCTCGCAACAGGTATCACAAGAGACCCAGTACTTC.

J is TRBJ2-5 and V is TRBV28, with 8 bases aligning to TRBD2. The ends lost 2 bases at V and 5 bases at J; junction bases unmatched: 10. CDR3 size: 16 residues. Germline CDR1 is MDHEN and CDR2 is SYDVKM. In DNA form, the CDR3 reads TGTGCCAGCAGTTTACCTCCGGGGGGGAATCGGGAGACCCAGTACTTC. Its protein is CASSLPPGGNRETQYF.

V and J are TRBV20-1 and TRBJ2-1; D perhaps matches TRBD2 (5 bases). Trimming shortened V by 6 bases and J by 6 bases, and 9 bases separated the two germline ends. CDR1 is DFQATT, CDR2 SNEGSKA, per germline (reference sequence). The CDR3 spans 11 residues. The CDR3 DNA follows: TGCAGTGCCTTTACTAGCAATGAGCAGTTCTTC. Encoded protein: CSAFTSNEQFF.

The rearrangement uses TRBV12-5 and TRBJ1-1; D is uncertain. Germline V gene sequence: CDR1 LGHNT, CDR2 FRNRAP. Trimming took off 6 bases at V and 1 base at J, with 6 bases between the two ends. The length of the CDR3 is 12 residues. The CDR3 sequence: CASGQQNTEAFF. The CDR3 nucleotides are TGTGCTAGTGGCCAACAGAACACTGAAGCTTTCTTT.

This sequence joins TRBV11-2 and TRBJ2-7, with TRBD2 matching over 12 bases. The CDR3 is made up of 13 amino acids. The J segment lost 3 bases and the V segment lost 10 bases, leaving 4 bases of the junction unmatched. Germline lookup yields CDR1 SGHAT and CDR2 FQNNGV. This CDR3 reads CATRTSGVYEQYF. DNA of the CDR3: TGTGCCACCAGGACTAGCGGGGTCTACGAGCAGTACTTC.